This T cell receptor beta chain derives from a study of response to subunit inactivated influenza vaccine. This clonotype was seen at least ten times. TCRdb ran MiXCR on the RT-PCR reads and lists one entry per CDR3 protein. The sample yields 150,000 to 200,000 distinct CDR3 sequences, approximately 10% seen once. The CDR3 runs 16 residues. Germline values: CDR1 SGHVS, CDR2 FNYEAQ. With 5 bases removed from V and 0 bases from J, the gap between germline ends came to 16 bases. Sequenced material: non-naive T cells sorted from PBMCs, taken roughly 48 days after vaccination. The genes are TRBV7-6 and TRBJ2-5, with a possible D match to TRBD2 (6 bases). This sequence was found in a man aged 50 to 59 who received an inactivated influenza vaccine. CDR3 bases: TGTGCCAGCAGCCCGGTTGGGGCGGGGTACCAAGAGACCCAGTACTTC. Encoded protein: CASSPVGAGYQETQYF.